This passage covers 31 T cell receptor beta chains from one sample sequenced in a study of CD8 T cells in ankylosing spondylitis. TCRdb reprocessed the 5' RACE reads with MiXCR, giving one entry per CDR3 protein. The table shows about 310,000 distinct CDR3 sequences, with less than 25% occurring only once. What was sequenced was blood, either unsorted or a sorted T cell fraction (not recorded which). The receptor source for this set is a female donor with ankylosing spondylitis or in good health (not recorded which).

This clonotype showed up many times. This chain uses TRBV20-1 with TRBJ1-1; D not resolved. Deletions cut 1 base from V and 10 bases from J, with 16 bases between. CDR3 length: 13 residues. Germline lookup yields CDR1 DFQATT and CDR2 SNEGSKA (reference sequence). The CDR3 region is CSARVNLEGRAFF. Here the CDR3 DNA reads TGCAGTGCTAGAGTCAACCTCGAGGGAAGAGCTTTCTTT.

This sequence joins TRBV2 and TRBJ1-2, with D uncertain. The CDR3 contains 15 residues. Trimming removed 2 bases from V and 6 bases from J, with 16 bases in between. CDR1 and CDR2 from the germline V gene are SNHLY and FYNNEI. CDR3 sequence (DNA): TGTGCCAGCAGTGAACCCCGGGGAGCCTTCGATGGCTACACCTTC. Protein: CASSEPRGAFDGYTF.

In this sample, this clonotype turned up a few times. This chain's CDR3 is CSARDQGGQPQHF. In nucleotides, the CDR3 is TGCAGTGCTAGAGATCAGGGAGGCCAGCCCCAGCATTTT. The chain couples TRBV20-1 to TRBJ1-5; TRBD1 might be the D (5 bases). V lost 0 bases and J 7 bases, leaving 10 bases between the germline ends. Germline CDR1 is DFQATT and CDR2 is SNEGSKA (reference sequence). The CDR3 sequence is 13 residues long.

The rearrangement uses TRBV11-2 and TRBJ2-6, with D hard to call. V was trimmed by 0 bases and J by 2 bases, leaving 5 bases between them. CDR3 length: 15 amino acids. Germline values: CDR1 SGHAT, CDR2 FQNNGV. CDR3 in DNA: TGTGCCAGCAGCTTAGAGAGGACTGGGGCCAACGTCCTGACTTTC. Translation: CASSLERTGANVLTF.

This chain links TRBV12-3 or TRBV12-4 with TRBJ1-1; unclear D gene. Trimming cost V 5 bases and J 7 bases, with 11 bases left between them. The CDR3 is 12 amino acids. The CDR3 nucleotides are TGTGCCAGCAGTCGCGTCGGCGTTGAAGCTTTCTTT. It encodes CASSRVGVEAFF.

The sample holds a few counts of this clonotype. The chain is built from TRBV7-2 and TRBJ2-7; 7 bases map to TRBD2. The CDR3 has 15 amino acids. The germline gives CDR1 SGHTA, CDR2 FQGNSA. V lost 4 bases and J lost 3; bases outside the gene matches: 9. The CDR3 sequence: CASSSGGLDVYEQYF. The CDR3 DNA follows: TGTGCCAGCAGCTCGGGAGGACTAGATGTCTACGAGCAGTACTTC.

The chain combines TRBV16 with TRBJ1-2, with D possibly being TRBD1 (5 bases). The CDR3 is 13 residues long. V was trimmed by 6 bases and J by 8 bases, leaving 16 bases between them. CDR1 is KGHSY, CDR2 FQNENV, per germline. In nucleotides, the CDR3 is TGTGCCAGCAGACAGGTTCATCCGGAAGGCTACACCTTC. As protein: CASRQVHPEGYTF.

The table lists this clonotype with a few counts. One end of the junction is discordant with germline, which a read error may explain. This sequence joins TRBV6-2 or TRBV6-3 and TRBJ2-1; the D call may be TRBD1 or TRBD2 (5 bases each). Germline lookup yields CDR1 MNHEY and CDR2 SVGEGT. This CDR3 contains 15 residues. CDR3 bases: TGTGCCAGCAGTCACTCCCTTTTGGGGGACAATGAGCAGTTCTTC. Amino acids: CASSHSLLGDNEQFF.

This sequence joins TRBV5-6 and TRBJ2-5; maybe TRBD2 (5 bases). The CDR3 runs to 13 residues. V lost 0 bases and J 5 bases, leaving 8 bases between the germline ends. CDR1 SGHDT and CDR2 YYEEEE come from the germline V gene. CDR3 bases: TGTGCCAGCAGCTTGGGGTGGGAGGAGACCCAGTACTTC. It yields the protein CASSLGWEETQYF.

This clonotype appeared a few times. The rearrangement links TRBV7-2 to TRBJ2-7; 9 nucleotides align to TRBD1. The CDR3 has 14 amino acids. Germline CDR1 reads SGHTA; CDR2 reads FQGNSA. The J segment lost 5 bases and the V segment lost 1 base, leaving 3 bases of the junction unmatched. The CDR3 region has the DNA TGTGCCAGCAGCTTAGGGGACAGGGCCAACGAGCAGTACTTC. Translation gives CASSLGDRANEQYF.

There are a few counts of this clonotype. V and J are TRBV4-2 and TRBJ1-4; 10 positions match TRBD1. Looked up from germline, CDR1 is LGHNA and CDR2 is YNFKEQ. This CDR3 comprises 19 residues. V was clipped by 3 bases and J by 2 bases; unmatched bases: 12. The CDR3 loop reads CASSHDDPGQGRTNEKLFF. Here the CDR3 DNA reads TGTGCCAGCAGCCATGATGATCCGGGACAGGGGAGGACTAATGAAAAACTGTTTTTT.

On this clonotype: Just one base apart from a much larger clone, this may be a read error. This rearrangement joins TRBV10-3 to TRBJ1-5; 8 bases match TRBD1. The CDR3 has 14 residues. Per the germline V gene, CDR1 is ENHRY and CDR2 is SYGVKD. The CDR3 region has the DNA TGTGCCATCAGCGACAGGGGAGGAGATCAGCCCAAGCATTTT. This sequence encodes CAISDRGGDQPKHF.

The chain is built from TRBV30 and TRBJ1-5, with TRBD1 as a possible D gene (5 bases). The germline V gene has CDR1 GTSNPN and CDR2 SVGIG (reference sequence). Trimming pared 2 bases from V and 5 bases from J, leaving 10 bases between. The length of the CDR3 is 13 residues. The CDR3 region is CAWSPGFDQPQHF. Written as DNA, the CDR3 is TGTGCCTGGAGTCCAGGGTTCGATCAGCCCCAGCATTTT.

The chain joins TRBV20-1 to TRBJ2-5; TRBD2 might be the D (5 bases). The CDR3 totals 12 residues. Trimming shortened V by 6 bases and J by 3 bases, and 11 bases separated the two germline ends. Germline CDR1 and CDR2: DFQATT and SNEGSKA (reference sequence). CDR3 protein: CSADTRKETQYF. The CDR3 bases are TGCAGTGCCGATACTAGAAAAGAGACCCAGTACTTC.

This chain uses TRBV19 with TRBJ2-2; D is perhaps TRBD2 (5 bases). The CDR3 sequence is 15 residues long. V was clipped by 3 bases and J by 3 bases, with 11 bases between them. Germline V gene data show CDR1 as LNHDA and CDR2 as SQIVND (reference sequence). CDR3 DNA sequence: TGTGCCAGTAGTATCTCGGGAACGGACACCGGGGAGCTGTTTTTT. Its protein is CASSISGTDTGELFF. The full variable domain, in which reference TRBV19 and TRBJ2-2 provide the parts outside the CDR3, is DGGITQSPKYLFRKEGQNVTLSCEQNLNHDAMYWYRQDPGQGLRLIYYSQIVNDFQKGDIAEGYSVSREKKESFPLTVTSAQKNPTAFYLCASSISGTDTGELFFGEGSRLTVL.

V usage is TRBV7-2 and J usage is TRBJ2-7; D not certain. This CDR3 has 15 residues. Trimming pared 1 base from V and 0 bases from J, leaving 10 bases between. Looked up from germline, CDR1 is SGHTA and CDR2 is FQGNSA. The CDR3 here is CASSLGSQSSYEQYF. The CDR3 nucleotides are TGTGCCAGCAGCTTAGGCAGCCAATCCTCCTACGAGCAGTACTTC.

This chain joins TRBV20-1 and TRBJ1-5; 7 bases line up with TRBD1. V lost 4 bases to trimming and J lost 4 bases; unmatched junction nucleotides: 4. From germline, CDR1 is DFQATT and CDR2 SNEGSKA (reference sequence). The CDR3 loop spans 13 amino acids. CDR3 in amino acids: CSATGQPNQPQHF. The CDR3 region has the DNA TGCAGTGCTACGGGACAGCCTAATCAGCCCCAGCATTTT.

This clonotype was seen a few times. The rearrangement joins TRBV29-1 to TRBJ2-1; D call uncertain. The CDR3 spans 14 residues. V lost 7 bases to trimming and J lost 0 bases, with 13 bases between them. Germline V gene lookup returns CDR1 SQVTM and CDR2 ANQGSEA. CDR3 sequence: CSGIHVSSYNEQFF. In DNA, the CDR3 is TGCAGCGGAATCCATGTGAGCTCCTACAATGAGCAGTTCTTC.

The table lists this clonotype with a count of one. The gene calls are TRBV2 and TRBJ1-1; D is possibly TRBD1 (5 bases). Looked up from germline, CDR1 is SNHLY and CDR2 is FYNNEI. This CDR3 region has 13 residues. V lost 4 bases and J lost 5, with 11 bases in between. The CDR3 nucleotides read TGTGCCAGCAGTGGGGAACAGGAAACTGAAGCTTTCTTT. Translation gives CASSGEQETEAFF.

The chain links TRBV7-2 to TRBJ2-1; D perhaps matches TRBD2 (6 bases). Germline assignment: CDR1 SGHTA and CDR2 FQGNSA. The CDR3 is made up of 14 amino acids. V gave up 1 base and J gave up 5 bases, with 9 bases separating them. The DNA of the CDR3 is TGTGCCAGCAGCTTAGTCGGGAGAAACAATGAGCAGTTCTTC. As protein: CASSLVGRNNEQFF. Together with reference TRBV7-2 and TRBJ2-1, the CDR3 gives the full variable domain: GAGVSQSPSNKVTEKGKDVELRCDPISGHTALYWYRQSLGQGLEFLIYFQGNSAPDKSGLPSDRFSAERTGGSVSTLTIQRTQQEDSAVYLCASSLVGRNNEQFFGPGTRLTVL.

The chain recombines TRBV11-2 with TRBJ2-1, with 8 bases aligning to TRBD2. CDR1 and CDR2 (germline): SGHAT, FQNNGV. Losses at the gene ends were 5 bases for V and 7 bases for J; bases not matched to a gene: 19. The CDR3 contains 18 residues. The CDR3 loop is CASSDGRRGSGRWNEQFF. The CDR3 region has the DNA TGTGCCAGCAGCGATGGTAGGAGGGGAAGCGGGAGATGGAATGAGCAGTTCTTC.

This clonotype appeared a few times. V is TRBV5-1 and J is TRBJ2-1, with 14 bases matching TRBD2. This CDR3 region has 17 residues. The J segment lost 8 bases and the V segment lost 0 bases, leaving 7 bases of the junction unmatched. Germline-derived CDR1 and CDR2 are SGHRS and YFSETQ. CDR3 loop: CASSLVRTSGRIDEQFF. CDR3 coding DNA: TGCGCCAGCAGCTTGGTTCGGACTAGCGGGAGGATCGATGAGCAGTTCTTC.

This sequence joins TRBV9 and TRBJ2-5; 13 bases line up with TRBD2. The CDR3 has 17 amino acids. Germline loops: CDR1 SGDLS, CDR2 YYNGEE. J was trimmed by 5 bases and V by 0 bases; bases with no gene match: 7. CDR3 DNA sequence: TGTGCCAGCAGCGTAGGAGTCGGACTAGCGGGAGTGGAGACCCAGTACTTC. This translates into CASSVGVGLAGVETQYF.

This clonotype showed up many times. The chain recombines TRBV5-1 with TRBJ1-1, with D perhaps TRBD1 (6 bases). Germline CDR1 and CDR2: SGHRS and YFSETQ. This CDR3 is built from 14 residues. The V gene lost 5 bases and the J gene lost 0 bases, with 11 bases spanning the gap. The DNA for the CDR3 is TGCGCCAGCAGTGGGGGGCAGTTGAACACTGAAGCTTTCTTT. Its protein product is CASSGGQLNTEAFF.

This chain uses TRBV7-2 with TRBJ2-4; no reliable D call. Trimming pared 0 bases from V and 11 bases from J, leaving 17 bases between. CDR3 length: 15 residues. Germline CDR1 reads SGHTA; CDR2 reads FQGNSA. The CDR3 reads CASSLAPAASYFQYF. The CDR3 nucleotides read TGTGCCAGCAGCTTAGCGCCGGCGGCTAGTTACTTTCAGTACTTC.

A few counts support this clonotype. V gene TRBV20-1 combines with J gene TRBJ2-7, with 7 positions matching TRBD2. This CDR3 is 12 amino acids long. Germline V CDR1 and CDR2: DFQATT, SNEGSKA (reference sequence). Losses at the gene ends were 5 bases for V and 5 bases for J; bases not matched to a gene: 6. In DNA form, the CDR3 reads TGCAGTGCTGCAGGACTAGACAACGAGCAGTACTTC. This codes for CSAAGLDNEQYF.

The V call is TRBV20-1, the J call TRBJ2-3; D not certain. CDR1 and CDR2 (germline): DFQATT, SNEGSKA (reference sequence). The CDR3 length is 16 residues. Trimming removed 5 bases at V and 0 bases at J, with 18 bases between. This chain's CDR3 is CSAQSRRPSSTDTQYF. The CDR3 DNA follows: TGCAGTGCTCAAAGTCGTAGGCCTTCGAGCACAGATACGCAGTATTTT.

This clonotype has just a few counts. This CDR3 reads CASSLSGGGIQETQYF. For the CDR3, the DNA is TGTGCCAGCAGTTTATCGGGGGGAGGGATACAAGAGACCCAGTACTTC. The V call is TRBV12-3 or TRBV12-4, the J call TRBJ2-5; 7 nucleotides align to TRBD2. CDR3 length equals 16 residues. With 2 bases clipped from V and 2 bases from J, the junction kept 8 bases outside the gene matches.

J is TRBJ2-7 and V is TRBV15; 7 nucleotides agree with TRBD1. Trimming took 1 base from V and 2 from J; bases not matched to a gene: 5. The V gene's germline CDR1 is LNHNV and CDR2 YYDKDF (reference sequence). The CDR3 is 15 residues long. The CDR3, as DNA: TGTGCCACCAGCAGAGCTGGACAGGTTGCCTACGAGCAGTACTTC. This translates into CATSRAGQVAYEQYF.

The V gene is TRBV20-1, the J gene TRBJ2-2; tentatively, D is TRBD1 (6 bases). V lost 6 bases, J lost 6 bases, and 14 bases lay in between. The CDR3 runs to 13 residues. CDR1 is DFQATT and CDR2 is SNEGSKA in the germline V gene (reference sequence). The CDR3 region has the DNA TGCAGTGCGCCTCCTAGGGGGTCCGGGGAGCTGTTTTTT. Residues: CSAPPRGSGELFF.

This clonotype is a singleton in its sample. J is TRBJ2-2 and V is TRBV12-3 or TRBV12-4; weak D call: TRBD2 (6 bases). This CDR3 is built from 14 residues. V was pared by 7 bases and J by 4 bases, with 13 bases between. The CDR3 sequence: CASIQWRATGELFF. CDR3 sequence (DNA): TGTGCCAGCATCCAGTGGAGGGCCACCGGGGAGCTGTTTTTT.